The 6 T cell receptor beta chains below were found in one sample sequenced in a study of Ad26.COV2.S vaccination and SARS-CoV-2 variants. Treatment here: 19 received Ad26.COV2.S at low or high dose, single or two shots; about 5 received placebo; per-sample allocation not given. Sampling was done on day 63 after the first vaccine or placebo injection. Profiled with immunoSEQ multiplex PCR; TCRdb holds only in-frame clones, not every one. The data show approximately 480,000 clones, 70% to 90% seen once. Sequenced here: peripheral blood, sampled in a trial of Ad26.COV2.S vaccine versus placebo. Receptors originate from a person between 18 and 65 years old who received the Ad26.COV2.S COVID-19 vaccine or a placebo.

The CDR3 DNA follows: TGCGCCAGCAGCTTTAGGAGGGGCCCCCAAGAGACCCAGTACTTC. This encodes CASSFRRGPQETQYF. The rearrangement uses TRBV5-1 and TRBJ2-5; weak D call: TRBD2 (6 bases). V lost 2 bases to trimming and J lost 1 base, with 12 bases between them. The CDR3 length is 15 residues. Germline lookup yields CDR1 SGHRS and CDR2 YFSETQ.

V gene TRBV19 combines with J gene TRBJ1-1; possibly TRBD1 for D (6 bases). Trimming pared 8 bases from V and 1 base from J, leaving 11 bases between. The CDR3 consists of 13 residues. The germline V gene encodes CDR1 LNHDA and CDR2 SQIVND (reference sequence). CDR3 sequence: CASHRGANTEAFF. CDR3 coding DNA: TGTGCCAGTCATCGGGGGGCGAACACTGAAGCTTTCTTT.

V and J are TRBV5-1 and TRBJ2-7; D not resolved. The V end was cut by 5 bases, the J end by 3 bases, with 12 bases between. Looked up from germline, CDR1 is SGHRS and CDR2 is YFSETQ. The CDR3 has 13 residues. CDR3 region: CASRPAVYYEQYF. The CDR3 bases are TGCGCCAGCAGACCCGCCGTGTACTACGAGCAGTACTTC.

This rearrangement joins TRBV5-8 to TRBJ2-5, with 14 bases aligning to TRBD2. The germline V gene has CDR1 SGHTS and CDR2 YDEGEE. CDR3 length equals 17 residues. After removal of 4 bases from V and 4 bases from J, the junction contained 9 bases not matched to a gene. In DNA form, the CDR3 reads TGTGCCAGCAGCAAGGGACTAGCGGGAGCTCAGGGAGAGACCCAGTACTTC. This sequence encodes CASSKGLAGAQGETQYF.

The chain joins TRBV15 to TRBJ1-4; maybe TRBD1 (6 bases). Germline CDR1 and CDR2: LNHNV and YYDKDF (reference sequence). The CDR3 is 15 amino acids. V was pared by 2 bases and J by 6 bases, with 13 bases between. CDR3 DNA sequence: TGTGCCACCAGCAGAATTCCTAACAGGGATGAAAAACTGTTTTTT. Amino acids: CATSRIPNRDEKLFF. The full variable domain, with the rest looked up from reference TRBV15 and TRBJ1-4, is DAMVIQNPRYQVTQFGKPVTLSCSQTLNHNVMYWYQQKSSQAPKLLFHYYDKDFNNEADTPDNFQSRRPNTSFCFLDIRSPGLGDTAMYLCATSRIPNRDEKLFFGSGTQLSVL.

The chain recombines TRBV3-1 (or the pseudogene TRBV3-2) with TRBJ1-6; 7 bases align to TRBD1. Per germline, CDR1 LGHDT and CDR2 YNNKEL (reference sequence). V was clipped by 2 bases and J by 7 bases; unmatched bases: 5. CDR3 size: 15 residues. CDR3 bases: TGTGCCAGCAGCCAATTAAGGACAGGCAATTCACCCCTCCACTTT. The encoded protein is CASSQLRTGNSPLHF.